This T cell receptor beta chain was identified in a study of blood T cell repertoires in COVID-19. Per the original data handling: Cell counts per sample came from amplifying reference gene primers. Here immunoSEQ multiplex PCR was the method, and the copy in TCRdb shows in-frame clones only, minus some. That table furnishes V, J and clone size, whereas the DNA furnished D and trimming. The sample lists about 110,000 clones, 70% to 90% occurring once. The CDR3 extends over 16 amino acids. After removal of 3 bases from V and 5 bases from J, the junction contained 6 bases not matched to a gene. Germline V gene data show CDR1 as KGHDR and CDR2 as SFDVKD.

The chain carries TRBV24-1 and TRBJ2-1, with TRBD2 identical over 10 bases. Input material: peripheral blood. This receptor was obtained from a human donor in a cohort sampled during active COVID-19. CDR3 nucleotides: TGTGCCACCAGTGATACCGCTAGCGGGGGAAACAATGAGCAGTTCTTC. It yields the protein CATSDTASGGNNEQFF.